This entry lists 8 T cell receptor beta chains sequenced from one sample in a study of T cells expressing NK-cell markers. After re-calling the 5' RACE reads, TCRdb lists one entry per CDR3 protein, DNA absent. The sample table sets out approximately 420,000 distinct CDR3 sequences. Specimen: blood T cells: a sorted CD56 or NKG2C T cell subset, CD4+ or CD8+ T cells, or bulk PBMC T cells (not recorded which). Every receptor here comes from a woman aged 50 to 60 in good health.

This sequence joins TRBV19 and TRBJ2-1; there is no DNA to check the TCRdb D call of TRBD2. The germline V gene has CDR1 LNHDA and CDR2 SQIVND (reference sequence). This CDR3 spans 15 amino acids. CDR3 in amino acids: CASSISGPGYNEQFF.

This chain uses TRBV5-6 with TRBJ2-3; there is no DNA to check the TCRdb D call of TRBD1. The CDR3 extends over 15 amino acids. The germline V gene has CDR1 SGHDT and CDR2 YYEEEE. The CDR3 loop reads CASSFGRARGDTQYF.

The rearrangement links TRBV15 to TRBJ2-1; no DNA is available, so the TRBD2 call from TCRdb remains unchecked. CDR3 size: 17 residues. The germline CDR1 and CDR2 sequences are LNHNV and YYDKDF (reference sequence). The CDR3 loop reads CATSRVRGADFYNEQFF.

This chain joins TRBV14 and TRBJ1-2; lacking DNA, the TRBD1 call made by TCRdb goes unchecked. Germline CDR1 and CDR2: SGHDN and FVKESK. The CDR3 extends over 13 amino acids. CDR3 in amino acids: CASSQTPFYGYTF.

The chain links TRBV25-1 to TRBJ2-6; the TCRdb call, TRBD2, lacks DNA for checking. The V gene's germline CDR1 is MGHDK and CDR2 SYGVNS. This CDR3 is 19 amino acids long. CDR3: CASSALGSKTSSGANVLTF.

The chain uses TRBV7-3 and TRBJ2-5; absent DNA, TCRdb's TRBD1 call cannot be checked. The germline gives CDR1 SGHTA, CDR2 FQGTGA. The CDR3 consists of 15 residues. This CDR3 reads CASSLTPGTGETQYF.

The genes are TRBV6-1 and TRBJ2-2; TCRdb's D call of TRBD2 is untestable without DNA. This CDR3 is built from 18 residues. CDR1 is MNHNS and CDR2 is SASEGT in the germline V gene. The CDR3 loop reads CASSEKEFLAANTGELFF.

This chain uses TRBV5-1 with TRBJ2-7; the D gene TCRdb calls, TRBD2, cannot be checked with no DNA. Per the germline V gene, CDR1 is SGHRS and CDR2 is YFSETQ. This CDR3 spans 17 amino acids. The CDR3 protein is CASSLVLAGGNPYEQYF.